This TCR beta chain originates from a study of shared clonotypes between healthy human individuals. For the study at large: Each donor contributed plates that comprised three CD4 naive, three CD4 memory, two CD8 naive and one CD8 memory. Study outcomes and limitations: Donor clonotype sharing was expected to depend on sequencing depth.

Assay: immunoSEQ multiplex PCR; the TCRdb copy retains only in-frame clones and omits some. The sample consists of approximately 2.5 million clones, 80% to 95% of them appearing once. Losses at the gene ends were 5 bases for V and 1 base for J; bases not matched to a gene: 7. Per germline, CDR1 SEHNR and CDR2 FQNEAQ (reference sequence). The CDR3 has 15 residues. Donors comprised healthy HIV-negative adults lacking recent acute infections or vaccinations. Division of CD4+ cells produced a CD45RA+ naive subset and a CD45RA-negative memory subset. Comments on this clone: Its antigen is still unknown.

This clonotype was sampled from a man between 18 and 35 years old in good health. Some clones in this sample may be carry-over from other donors' samples. Sequencing used naive CD4+ T cells from PBMCs. The subset: CD45RA+ positively selected. This chain joins TRBV7-9 and TRBJ2-7; 8 bases map to TRBD1. CDR3 amino acids: CASSPRDRGSYEQYF. The CDR3 DNA sequence: TGTGCCAGCAGCCCCCGTGACAGGGGTTCCTACGAGCAGTACTTC.